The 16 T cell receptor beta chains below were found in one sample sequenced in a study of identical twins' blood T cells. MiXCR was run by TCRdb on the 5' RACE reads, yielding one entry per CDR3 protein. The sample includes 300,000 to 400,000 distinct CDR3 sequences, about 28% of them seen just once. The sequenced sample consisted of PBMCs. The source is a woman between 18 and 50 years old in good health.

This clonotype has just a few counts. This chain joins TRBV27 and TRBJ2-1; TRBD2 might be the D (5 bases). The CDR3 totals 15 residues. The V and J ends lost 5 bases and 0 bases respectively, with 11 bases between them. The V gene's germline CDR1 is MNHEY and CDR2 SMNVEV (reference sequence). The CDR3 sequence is CASSPSDSSYNEQFF. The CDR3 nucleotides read TGTGCCAGCAGTCCCTCGGACTCCTCCTACAATGAGCAGTTCTTC.

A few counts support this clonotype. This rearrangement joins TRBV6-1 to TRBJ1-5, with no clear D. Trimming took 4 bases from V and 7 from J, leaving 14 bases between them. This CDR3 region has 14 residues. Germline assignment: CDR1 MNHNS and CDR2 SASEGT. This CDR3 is CASSGGRVGQPQHF. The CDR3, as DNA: TGTGCCAGCAGTGGTGGGAGGGTTGGCCAGCCCCAGCATTTT.

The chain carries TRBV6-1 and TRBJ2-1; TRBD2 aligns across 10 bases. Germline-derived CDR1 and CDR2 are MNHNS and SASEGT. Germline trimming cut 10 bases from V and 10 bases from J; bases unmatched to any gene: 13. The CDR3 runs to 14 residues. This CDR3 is CANGNSGLAMEQFF. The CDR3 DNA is TGTGCCAATGGCAATTCGGGACTAGCGATGGAGCAGTTCTTC.

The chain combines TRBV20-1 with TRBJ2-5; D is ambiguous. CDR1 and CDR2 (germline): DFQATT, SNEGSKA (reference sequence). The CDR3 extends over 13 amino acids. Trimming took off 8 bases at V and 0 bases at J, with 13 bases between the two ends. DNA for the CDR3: TGCAGTCCTCCGATTGTAAACCAAGAGACCCAGTACTTC. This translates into CSPPIVNQETQYF.

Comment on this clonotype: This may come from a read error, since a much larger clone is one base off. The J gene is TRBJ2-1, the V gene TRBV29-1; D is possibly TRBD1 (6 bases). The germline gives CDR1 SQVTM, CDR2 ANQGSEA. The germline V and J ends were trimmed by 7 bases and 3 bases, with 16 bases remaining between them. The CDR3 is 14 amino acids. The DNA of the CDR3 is TGCAGCGCTGAGGCAGGGGTCTTCTACAATGAGCAGTTCTTC. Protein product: CSAEAGVFYNEQFF.

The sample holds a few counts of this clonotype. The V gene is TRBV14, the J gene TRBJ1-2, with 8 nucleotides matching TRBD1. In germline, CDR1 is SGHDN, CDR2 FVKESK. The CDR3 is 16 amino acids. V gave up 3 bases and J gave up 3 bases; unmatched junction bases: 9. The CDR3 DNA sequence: TGTGCCAGCAGCCAGCTACAGGGGGATCCTCACTATGGCTACACCTTC. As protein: CASSQLQGDPHYGYTF.

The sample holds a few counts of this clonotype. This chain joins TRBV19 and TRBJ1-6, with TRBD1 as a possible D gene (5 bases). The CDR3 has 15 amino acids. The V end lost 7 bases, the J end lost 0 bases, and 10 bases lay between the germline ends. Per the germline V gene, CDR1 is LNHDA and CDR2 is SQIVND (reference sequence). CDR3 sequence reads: CASTGGDSYNSPLHF. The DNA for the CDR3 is TGTGCCAGTACCGGAGGGGACTCCTATAATTCACCCCTCCACTTT.

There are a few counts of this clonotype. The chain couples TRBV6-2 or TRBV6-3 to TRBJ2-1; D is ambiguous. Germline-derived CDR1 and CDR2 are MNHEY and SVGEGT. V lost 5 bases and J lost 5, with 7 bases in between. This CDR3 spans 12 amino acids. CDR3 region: CASSLRNNEQFF. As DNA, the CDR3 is TGTGCCAGCAGTCTAAGGAACAATGAGCAGTTCTTC.

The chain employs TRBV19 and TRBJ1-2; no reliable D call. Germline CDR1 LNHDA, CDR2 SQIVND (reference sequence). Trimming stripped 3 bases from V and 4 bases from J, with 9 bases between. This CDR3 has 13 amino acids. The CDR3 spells CASSMGGIYGYTF. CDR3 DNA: TGTGCCAGTAGTATGGGAGGGATCTATGGCTACACCTTC.

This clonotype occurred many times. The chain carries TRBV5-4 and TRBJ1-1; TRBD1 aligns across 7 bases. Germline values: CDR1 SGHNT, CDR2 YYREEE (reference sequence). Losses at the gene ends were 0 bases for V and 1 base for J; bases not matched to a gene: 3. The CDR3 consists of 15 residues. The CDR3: CASSLEDRWNTEAFF. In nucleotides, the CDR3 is TGTGCCAGCAGCTTGGAGGACAGGTGGAACACTGAAGCTTTCTTT.

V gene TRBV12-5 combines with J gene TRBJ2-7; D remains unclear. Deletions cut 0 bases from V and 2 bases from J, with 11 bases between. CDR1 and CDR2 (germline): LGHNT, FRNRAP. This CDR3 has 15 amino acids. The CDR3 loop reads CASGLVLGKAYEQYF. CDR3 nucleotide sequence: TGTGCTAGTGGTTTGGTACTGGGGAAAGCCTACGAGCAGTACTTC.

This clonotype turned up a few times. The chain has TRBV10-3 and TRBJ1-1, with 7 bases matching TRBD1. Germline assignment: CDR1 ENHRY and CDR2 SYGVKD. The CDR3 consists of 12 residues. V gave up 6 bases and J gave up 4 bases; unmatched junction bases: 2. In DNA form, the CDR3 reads TGTGCCATCAGGACAGGGACCACTGAAGCTTTCTTT. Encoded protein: CAIRTGTTEAFF.

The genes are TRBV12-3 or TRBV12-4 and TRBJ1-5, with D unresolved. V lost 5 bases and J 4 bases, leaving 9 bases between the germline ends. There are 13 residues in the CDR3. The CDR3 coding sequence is TGTGCCAGCAGTGTACAGAAGAATCAGCCCCAGCATTTT. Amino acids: CASSVQKNQPQHF.

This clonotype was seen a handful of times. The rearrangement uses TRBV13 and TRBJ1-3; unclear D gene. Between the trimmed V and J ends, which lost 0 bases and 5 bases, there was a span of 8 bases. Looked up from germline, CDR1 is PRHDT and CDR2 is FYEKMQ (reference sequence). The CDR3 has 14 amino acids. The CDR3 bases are TGTGCCAGCAGCTTAGGGCGTCTCCGAAACACCATATATTTT. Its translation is CASSLGRLRNTIYF.

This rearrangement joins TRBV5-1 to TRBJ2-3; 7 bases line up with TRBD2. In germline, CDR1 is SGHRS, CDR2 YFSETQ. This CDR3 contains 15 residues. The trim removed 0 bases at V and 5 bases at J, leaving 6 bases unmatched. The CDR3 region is CASSLAGGGKDTQYF. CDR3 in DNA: TGCGCCAGCAGCTTGGCCGGCGGGGGAAAAGATACGCAGTATTTT.

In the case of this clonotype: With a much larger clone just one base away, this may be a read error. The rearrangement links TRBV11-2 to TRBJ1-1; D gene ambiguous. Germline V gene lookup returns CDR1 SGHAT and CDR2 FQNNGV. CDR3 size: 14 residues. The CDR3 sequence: CASSRNLENTEALF. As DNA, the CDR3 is TGTGCCAGCAGCCGAAATCTCGAGAACACTGAAGCTCTCTTT.